This entry lists 9 T cell receptor beta chains sequenced from one sample in a study of response to subunit inactivated influenza vaccine. TCRdb recomputed calls from the RT-PCR reads with MiXCR, one row per CDR3 protein. The sample records hundreds of thousands of distinct CDR3 sequences, 11% to 15% being singletons. The sample was PBMCs from blood, taken around 15 days before vaccination. The receptors come from a middle-aged man who received an inactivated influenza vaccine.

Many counts were recorded for this clonotype. The genes are TRBV2 and TRBJ2-7; 9 bases line up with TRBD1. V was clipped by 1 base and J by 3 bases; unmatched bases: 4. This CDR3 is built from 15 residues. Germline V gives CDR1 SNHLY, CDR2 FYNNEI. In DNA, the CDR3 is TGTGCCAGCAGTGAAGGGGCGACAGGGGGCTACGAGCAGTACTTC. The encoded protein is CASSEGATGGYEQYF.

V is TRBV4-3 and J is TRBJ2-4, with TRBD1 identical over 10 bases. V was pared by 4 bases and J by 8 bases, with 8 bases of the junction left unmatched. The CDR3 is made up of 15 amino acids. The germline V gene encodes CDR1 LGHNA and CDR2 YSLEER. CDR3 sequence (DNA): TGCGCCAGCAGCCCGGGGACAGGGGAGTTGTACATTCAGTACTTC. Protein: CASSPGTGELYIQYF.

This chain joins TRBV19 and TRBJ2-1, with D possibly matching TRBD2 (5 bases). V lost 9 bases and J lost 6, with 9 bases in between. The CDR3 consists of 11 residues. Germline CDR1 and CDR2: LNHDA and SQIVND (reference sequence). Here the CDR3 DNA reads TGTGCCAGCCGGGGTGTCAATGAGCAGTTCTTC. Protein sequence: CASRGVNEQFF.

This clonotype was seen a handful of times. The genes are TRBV28 and TRBJ1-3; TRBD1 is a possible D gene (5 bases). The CDR3 runs 16 residues. Trimming pared 6 bases from V and 0 bases from J, leaving 15 bases between. Germline V lookup: CDR1 MDHEN, CDR2 SYDVKM. The CDR3 is CASSPRGAFSGNTIYF. In DNA, the CDR3 is TGTGCCAGCAGCCCCCGTGGGGCCTTCTCTGGAAACACCATATATTTT.

This chain uses TRBV5-1 with TRBJ2-5, with a possible D match to TRBD2 (5 bases). The CDR3 is 17 residues long. V was shortened by 0 bases and J by 1 base, with 16 bases between the two germline ends. Germline lookup yields CDR1 SGHRS and CDR2 YFSETQ. CDR3 loop: CASSLAIASVTQETQYF. In nucleotides, the CDR3 is TGCGCCAGCAGCTTGGCTATAGCGTCTGTAACCCAAGAGACCCAGTACTTC.

The chain recombines TRBV19 with TRBJ2-1, with 7 nucleotides matching TRBD1. Trimming at V came to 5 bases and at J to 7 bases, leaving 8 bases not matched to a gene. The length of the CDR3 is 14 residues. Germline CDR1 reads LNHDA; CDR2 reads SQIVND (reference sequence). The CDR3 loop is CASSSRGFKNEQFF. CDR3 nucleotides: TGTGCCAGTAGTTCCAGGGGGTTTAAGAATGAGCAGTTCTTC.

This clonotype was seen only a few times. The gene calls are TRBV20-1 and TRBJ1-4; D is unclear. Between the trimmed V and J ends, which lost 1 base and 5 bases, there was a span of 11 bases. The CDR3 sequence is 14 residues long. Germline CDR1 and CDR2: DFQATT and SNEGSKA (reference sequence). The CDR3 DNA reads TGCAGTGCTAGAGGACGCAGTGGAAATGAAAAACTGTTTTTT. Amino acid sequence: CSARGRSGNEKLFF.

This clonotype was counted a few times. This chain joins TRBV7-2 and TRBJ2-1; a possible D gene is TRBD1 (5 bases). V was shortened by 1 base and J by 1 base, with 11 bases between the two germline ends. This CDR3 region has 16 residues. Germline V gene sequence: CDR1 SGHTA, CDR2 FQGNSA. DNA for the CDR3: TGTGCCAGCAGCTTAGATTTGGGGCGATCCTACAATGAGCAGTTCTTC. As protein: CASSLDLGRSYNEQFF. Filled out from reference TRBV7-2 and TRBJ2-1, the complete variable domain reads GAGVSQSPSNKVTEKGKDVELRCDPISGHTALYWYRQSLGQGLEFLIYFQGNSAPDKSGLPSDRFSAERTGGSVSTLTIQRTQQEDSAVYLCASSLDLGRSYNEQFFGPGTRLTVL.

This clonotype was counted many times. The CDR3 bases are TGCAGTGCAGGACAGGGGAGGGTCGGTGAAAAACTGTTTTTT. Translating gives CSAGQGRVGEKLFF. This chain connects TRBV20-1 to TRBJ1-4; 9 nucleotides match TRBD1. This CDR3 is built from 14 residues. Germline-derived CDR1 and CDR2 are DFQATT and SNEGSKA (reference sequence). The V gene end was trimmed by 6 bases and the J gene end by 7 bases; junction bases not matched to a gene: 9.